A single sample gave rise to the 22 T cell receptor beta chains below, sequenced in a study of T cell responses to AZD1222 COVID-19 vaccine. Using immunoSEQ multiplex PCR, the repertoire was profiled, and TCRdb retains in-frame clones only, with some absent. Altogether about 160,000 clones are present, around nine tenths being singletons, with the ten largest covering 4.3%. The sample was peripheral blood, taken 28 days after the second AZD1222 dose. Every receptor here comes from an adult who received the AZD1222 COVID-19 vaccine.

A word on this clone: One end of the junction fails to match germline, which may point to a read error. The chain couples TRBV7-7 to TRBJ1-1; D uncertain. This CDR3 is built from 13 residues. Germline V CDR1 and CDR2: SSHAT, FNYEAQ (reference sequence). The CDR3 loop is CASSETPSTEAFF. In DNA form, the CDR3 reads TGTGCTAGCAGCGAAACCCCGAGCACCGAAGCTTTCTTT.

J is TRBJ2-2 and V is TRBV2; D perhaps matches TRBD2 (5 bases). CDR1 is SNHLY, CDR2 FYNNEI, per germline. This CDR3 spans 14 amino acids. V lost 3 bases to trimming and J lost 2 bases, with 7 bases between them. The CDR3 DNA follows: TGTGCCAGCAGTGAGAGGGCCAACACCGGGGAGCTGTTTTTT. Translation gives CASSERANTGELFF. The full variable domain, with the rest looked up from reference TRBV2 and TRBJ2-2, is EPEVTQTPSHQVTQMGQEVILRCVPISNHLYFYWYRQILGQKVEFLVSFYNNEISEKSEIFDDQFSVERPDGSNFTLKIRSTKLEDSAMYFCASSERANTGELFFGEGSRLTVL.

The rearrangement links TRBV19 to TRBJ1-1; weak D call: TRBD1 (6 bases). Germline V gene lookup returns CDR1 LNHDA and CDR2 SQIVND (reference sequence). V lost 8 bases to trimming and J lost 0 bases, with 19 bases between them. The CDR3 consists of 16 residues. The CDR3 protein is CASLMLRGPLNTEAFF. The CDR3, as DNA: TGTGCCAGTTTAATGCTGCGGGGGCCCTTGAACACTGAAGCTTTCTTT.

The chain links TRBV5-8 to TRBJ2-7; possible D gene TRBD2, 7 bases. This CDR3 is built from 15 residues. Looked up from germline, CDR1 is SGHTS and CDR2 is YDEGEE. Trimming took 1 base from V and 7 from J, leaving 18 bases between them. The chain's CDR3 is CASSLPGGLPWEQYF. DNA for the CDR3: TGTGCCAGCAGCTTGCCGGGGGGCCTGCCTTGGGAGCAGTACTTC.

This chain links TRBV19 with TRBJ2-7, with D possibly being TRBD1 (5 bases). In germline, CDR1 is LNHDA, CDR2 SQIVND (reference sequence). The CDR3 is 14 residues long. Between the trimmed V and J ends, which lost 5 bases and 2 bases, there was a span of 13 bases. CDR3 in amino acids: CASSPATVTYEQYF. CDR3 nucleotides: TGTGCCAGTAGTCCAGCGACAGTAACCTACGAGCAGTACTTC.

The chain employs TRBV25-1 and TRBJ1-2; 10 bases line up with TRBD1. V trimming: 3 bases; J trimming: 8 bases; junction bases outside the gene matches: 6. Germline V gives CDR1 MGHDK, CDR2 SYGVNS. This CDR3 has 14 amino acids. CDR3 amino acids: CASSDPGTGDGYTF. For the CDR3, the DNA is TGTGCCAGCAGTGATCCTGGGACAGGGGACGGCTACACCTTC.

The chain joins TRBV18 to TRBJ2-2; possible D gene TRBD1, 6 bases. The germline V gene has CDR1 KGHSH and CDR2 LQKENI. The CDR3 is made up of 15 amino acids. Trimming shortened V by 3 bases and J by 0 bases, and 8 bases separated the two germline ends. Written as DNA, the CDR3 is TGTGCCAGCTCACCCCGGACAGCGAACACCGGGGAGCTGTTTTTT. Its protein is CASSPRTANTGELFF.

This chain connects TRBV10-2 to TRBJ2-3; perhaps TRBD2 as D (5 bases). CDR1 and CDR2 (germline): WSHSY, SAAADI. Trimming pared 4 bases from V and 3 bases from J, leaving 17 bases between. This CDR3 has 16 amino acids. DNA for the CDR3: TGCGCCAGCAGTGCGATACCGAGCCCGGGAACAGATACGCAGTATTTT. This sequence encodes CASSAIPSPGTDTQYF.

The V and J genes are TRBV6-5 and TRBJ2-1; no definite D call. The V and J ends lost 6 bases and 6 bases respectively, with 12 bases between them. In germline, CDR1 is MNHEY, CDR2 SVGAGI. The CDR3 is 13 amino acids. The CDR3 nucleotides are TGTGCCAGCAGCCCCGGAATGAGCAATGAGCAGTTCTTC. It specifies CASSPGMSNEQFF.

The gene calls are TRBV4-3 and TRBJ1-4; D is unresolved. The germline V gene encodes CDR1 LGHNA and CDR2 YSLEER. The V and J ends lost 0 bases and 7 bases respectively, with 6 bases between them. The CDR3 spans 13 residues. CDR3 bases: TGCGCCAGCAGCCAAGATCCGGGTGAAAAACTGTTTTTT. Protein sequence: CASSQDPGEKLFF.

CDR3 residues: CASSLAGGEQYF. The CDR3 DNA follows: TGTGCCAGCAGCTTGGCAGGGGGCGAGCAGTACTTC. The genes are TRBV7-2 and TRBJ2-7, with 7 bases identical to TRBD1. J was trimmed by 6 bases and V by 3 bases; bases with no gene match: 2. From germline, CDR1 is SGHTA and CDR2 FQGNSA. The CDR3 contains 12 residues.

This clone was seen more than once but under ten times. The CDR3 sequence: CASSPGQNIQYF. CDR3 coding DNA: TGCGCCAGCAGTCCGGGACAGAACATTCAGTACTTC. The gene calls are TRBV5-1 and TRBJ2-4, with TRBD1 matching 7 bases. This CDR3 has 12 residues. CDR1 and CDR2 (germline): SGHRS, YFSETQ. V trimming: 5 bases; J trimming: 7 bases; junction bases outside the gene matches: 3. The complete variable domain, with remaining parts taken from reference TRBV5-1 and TRBJ2-4, reads KAGVTQTPRYLIKTRGQQVTLSCSPISGHRSVSWYQQTPGQGLQFLFEYFSETQRNKGNFPGRFSGRQFSNSRSEMNVSTLELGDSALYLCASSPGQNIQYFGAGTRLSVL.

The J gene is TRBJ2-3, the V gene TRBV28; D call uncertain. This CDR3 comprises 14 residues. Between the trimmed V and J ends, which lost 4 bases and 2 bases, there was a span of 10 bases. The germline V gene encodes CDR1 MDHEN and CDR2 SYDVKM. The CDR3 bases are TGTGCCAGCAGTTGGCTGGGGTTCACAGATACGCAGTATTTT. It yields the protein CASSWLGFTDTQYF. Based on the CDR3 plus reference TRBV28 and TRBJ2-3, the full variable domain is DVKVTQSSRYLVKRTGEKVFLECVQDMDHENMFWYRQDPGLGLRLIYFSYDVKMKEKGDIPEGYSVSREKKERFSLILESASTNQTSMYLCASSWLGFTDTQYFGPGTRLTVL.

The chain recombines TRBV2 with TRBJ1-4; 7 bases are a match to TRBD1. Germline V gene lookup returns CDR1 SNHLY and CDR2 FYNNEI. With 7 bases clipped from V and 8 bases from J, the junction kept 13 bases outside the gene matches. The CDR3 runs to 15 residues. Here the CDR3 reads CASKDTGAMLEKLFF. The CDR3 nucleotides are TGTGCCAGCAAGGATACAGGGGCGATGCTCGAAAAACTGTTTTTT.

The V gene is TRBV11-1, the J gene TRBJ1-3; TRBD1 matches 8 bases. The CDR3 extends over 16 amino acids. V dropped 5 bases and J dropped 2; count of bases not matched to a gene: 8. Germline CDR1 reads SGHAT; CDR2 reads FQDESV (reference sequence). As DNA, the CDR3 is TGTGCCAGCAGCGCCCGGGACAGGAGCACTGGAAACACCATATATTTT. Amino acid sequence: CASSARDRSTGNTIYF.

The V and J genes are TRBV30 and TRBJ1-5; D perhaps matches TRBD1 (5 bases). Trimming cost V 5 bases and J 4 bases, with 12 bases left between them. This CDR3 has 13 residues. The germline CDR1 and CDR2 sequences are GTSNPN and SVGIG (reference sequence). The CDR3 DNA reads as TGTGCCTGGGGGACCAGGGAGAATCAGCCCCAGCATTTT. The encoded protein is CAWGTRENQPQHF.

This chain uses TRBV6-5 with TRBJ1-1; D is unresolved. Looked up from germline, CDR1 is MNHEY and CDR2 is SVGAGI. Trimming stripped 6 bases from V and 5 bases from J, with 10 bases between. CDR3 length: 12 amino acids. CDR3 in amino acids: CASSRDYTEAFF. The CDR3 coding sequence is TGTGCCAGCAGCCGCGACTATACTGAAGCTTTCTTT.

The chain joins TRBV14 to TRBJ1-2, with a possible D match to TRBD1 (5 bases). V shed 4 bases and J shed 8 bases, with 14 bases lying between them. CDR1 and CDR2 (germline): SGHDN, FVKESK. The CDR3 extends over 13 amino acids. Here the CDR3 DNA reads TGTGCCAGCAGCCTATACAGGTCCGGCGGCTACACCTTC. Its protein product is CASSLYRSGGYTF. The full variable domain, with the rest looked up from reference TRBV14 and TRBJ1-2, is EAGVTQFPSHSVIEKGQTVTLRCDPISGHDNLYWYRRVMGKEIKFLLHFVKESKQDESGMPNNRFLAERTGGTYSTLKVQPAELEDSGVYFCASSLYRSGGYTFGSGTRLTVV.

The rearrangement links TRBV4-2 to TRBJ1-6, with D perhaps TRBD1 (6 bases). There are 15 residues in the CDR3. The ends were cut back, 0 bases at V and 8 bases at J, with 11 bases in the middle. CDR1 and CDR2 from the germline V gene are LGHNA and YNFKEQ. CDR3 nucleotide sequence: TGTGCCAGCAGCCAAGAGCAGGGGTTCCATTCACCCCTCCACTTT. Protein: CASSQEQGFHSPLHF.

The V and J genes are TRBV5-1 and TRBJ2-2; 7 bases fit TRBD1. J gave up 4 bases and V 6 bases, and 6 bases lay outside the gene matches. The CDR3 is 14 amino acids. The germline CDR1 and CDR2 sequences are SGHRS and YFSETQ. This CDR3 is CASTEGAGTGELFF. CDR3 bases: TGCGCCAGCACCGAGGGGGCTGGCACCGGGGAGCTGTTTTTT.

This chain's CDR3 is CASSQDNRVAYNEQFF. As DNA, the CDR3 is TGTGCCAGCAGCCAAGACAATCGGGTAGCCTACAATGAGCAGTTCTTC. This chain links TRBV3-1 (or the pseudogene TRBV3-2) with TRBJ2-1; D gene ambiguous. Trimming took off 0 bases at V and 2 bases at J, with 11 bases between the two ends. Germline CDR1 LGHDT, CDR2 YNNKEL (reference sequence). The CDR3 has 16 residues.

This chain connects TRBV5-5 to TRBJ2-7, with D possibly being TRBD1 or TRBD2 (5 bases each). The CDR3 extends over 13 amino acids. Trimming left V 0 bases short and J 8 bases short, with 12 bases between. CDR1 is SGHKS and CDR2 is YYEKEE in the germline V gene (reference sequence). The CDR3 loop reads CASSLAGGTKQYF. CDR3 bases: TGTGCCAGCAGCTTGGCCGGTGGGACGAAGCAGTACTTC. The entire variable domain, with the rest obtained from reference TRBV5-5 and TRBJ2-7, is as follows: DAGVTQSPTHLIKTRGQQVTLRCSPISGHKSVSWYQQVLGQGPQFIFQYYEKEERGRGNFPDRFSARQFPNYSSELNVNALLLGDSALYLCASSLAGGTKQYFGPGTRLTVT.